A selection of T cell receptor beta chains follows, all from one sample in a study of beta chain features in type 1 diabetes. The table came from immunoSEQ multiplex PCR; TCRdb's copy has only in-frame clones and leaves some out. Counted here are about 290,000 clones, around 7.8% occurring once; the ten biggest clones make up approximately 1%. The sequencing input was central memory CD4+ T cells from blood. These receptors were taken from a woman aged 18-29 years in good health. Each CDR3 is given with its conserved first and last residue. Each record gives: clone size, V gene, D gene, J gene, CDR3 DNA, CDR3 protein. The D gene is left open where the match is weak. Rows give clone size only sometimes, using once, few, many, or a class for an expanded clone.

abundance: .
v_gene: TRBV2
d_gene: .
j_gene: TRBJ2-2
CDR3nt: TGTGCCAGGGGACTACAGGGTGCGGGGGAGCTGTTTTTT
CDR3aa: CARGLQGAGELFF

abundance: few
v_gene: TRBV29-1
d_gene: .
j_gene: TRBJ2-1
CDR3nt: TGCAGCGTTCGCCCCTTGATAGACAGGGAGCAGTTCTTC
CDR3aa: CSVRPLIDREQFF

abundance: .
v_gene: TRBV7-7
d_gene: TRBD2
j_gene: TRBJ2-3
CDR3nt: TGTGCTAGCAGCCCACTAGCGGTCCGACGCACAGATACGCAGTATTTT
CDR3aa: CASSPLAVRRTDTQYF

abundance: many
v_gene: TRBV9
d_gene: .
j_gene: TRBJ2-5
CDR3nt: TGTGCCAGCAGCGTAGGCCAGTTGGCCACCCAGTACTTC
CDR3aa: CASSVGQLATQYF

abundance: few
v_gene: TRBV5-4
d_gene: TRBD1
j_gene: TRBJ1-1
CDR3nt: TGTGCCAGCAGCTCCCGGGACAGGGGAAGGACTGAAGCTTTCTTT
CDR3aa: CASSSRDRGRTEAFF

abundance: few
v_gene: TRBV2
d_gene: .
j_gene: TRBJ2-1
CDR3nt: TGTGCCAGCATGAAGCCCTCTCTAGGCCCCCTTCTCCTCTTC
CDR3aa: CASMKPSLGPLLLF

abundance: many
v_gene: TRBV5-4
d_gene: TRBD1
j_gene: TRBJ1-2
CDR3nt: TGTGCCAGCAGCCAGACAGGGGGCGCCTATGGCTACACCTTC
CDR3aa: CASSQTGGAYGYTF

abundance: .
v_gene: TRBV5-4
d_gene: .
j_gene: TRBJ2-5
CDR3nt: TGTGCCAGCAGCCCGGAGCCCCAACGGCTACAAGAGACCCAGTACTTC
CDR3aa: CASSPEPQRLQETQYF

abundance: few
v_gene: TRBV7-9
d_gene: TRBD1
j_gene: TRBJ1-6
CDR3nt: TGTGCCAGCAGCTTTGGATCGGGACAGACTAATTCACCCCTCCACTTT
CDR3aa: CASSFGSGQTNSPLHF

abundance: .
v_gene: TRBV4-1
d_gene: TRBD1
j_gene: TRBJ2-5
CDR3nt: TGCGCCAGCAGCCTGGGGGACAGGGATTATGAGACCCAGTACTTC
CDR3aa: CASSLGDRDYETQYF

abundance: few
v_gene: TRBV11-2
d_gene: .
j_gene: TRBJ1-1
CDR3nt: TGTGCCAGCAGCCATGAGGGCGGAGGGTTAACTGAAGCTTTCTTT
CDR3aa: CASSHEGGGLTEAFF

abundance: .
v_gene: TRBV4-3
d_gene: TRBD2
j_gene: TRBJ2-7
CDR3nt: TGCGCCAGCAGCCAAGGAGCGGGAGGGCTGGGGGAGCAGTACTTC
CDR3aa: CASSQGAGGLGEQYF

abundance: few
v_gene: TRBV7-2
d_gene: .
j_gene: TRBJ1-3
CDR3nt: TGTGCCAGCAGCGGAGGAATCTCTGGAAACACCATATATTTT
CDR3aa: CASSGGISGNTIYF

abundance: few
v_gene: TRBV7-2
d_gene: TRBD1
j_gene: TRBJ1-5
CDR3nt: TGTGCCAGCAGATTGGACAGGGGAAGCAATCAGCCCCAGCATTTT
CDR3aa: CASRLDRGSNQPQHF

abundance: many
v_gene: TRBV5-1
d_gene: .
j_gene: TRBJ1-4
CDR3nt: TGCGCCAGCAGCCTTGACAGTACCAATGAAAAACTGTTTTTT
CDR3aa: CASSLDSTNEKLFF

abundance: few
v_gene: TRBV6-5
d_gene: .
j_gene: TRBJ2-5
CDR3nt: TGTGCCAGCAGCCCGTCGTTTGGAGAGACCCAGTACTTC
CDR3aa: CASSPSFGETQYF

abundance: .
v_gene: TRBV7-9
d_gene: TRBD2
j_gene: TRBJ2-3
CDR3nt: TGTGCCAGCAGCCCCGACCCCGGGACTAGCGGTAGCACAGATACGCAGTATTTT
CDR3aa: CASSPDPGTSGSTDTQYF

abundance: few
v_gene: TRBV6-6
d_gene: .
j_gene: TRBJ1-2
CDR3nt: TGTGCCAGCAGTTACCAGGGGAACTATGGCTACACCTTC
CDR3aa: CASSYQGNYGYTF

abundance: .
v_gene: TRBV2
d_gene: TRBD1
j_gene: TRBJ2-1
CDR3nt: TGTGCCAGCAGCATTACCGGGACAGGCAAGTTCTTC
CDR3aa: CASSITGTGKFF

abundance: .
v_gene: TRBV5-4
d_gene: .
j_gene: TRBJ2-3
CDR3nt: TGTGCCAGCAGCCCGGGCCCCGATAGGGCAGATACGCAGTATTTT
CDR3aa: CASSPGPDRADTQYF

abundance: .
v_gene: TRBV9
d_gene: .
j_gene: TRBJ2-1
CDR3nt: TGTGCCAGCAGCATGCTAGGTTTTTCTCACAATGAGCAGTTCTTC
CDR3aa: CASSMLGFSHNEQFF

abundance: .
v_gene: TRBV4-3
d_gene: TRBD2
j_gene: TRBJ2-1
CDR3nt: TGCGCCAGCAGCCAAGTAGCGGGAGCCGCAAATGAGCAGTTCTTC
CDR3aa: CASSQVAGAANEQFF

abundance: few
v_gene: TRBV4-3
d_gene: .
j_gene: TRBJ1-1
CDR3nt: TGCGCCAGCAGCCAAGGGATAAATGGTGAAGCTTTCTTT
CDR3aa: CASSQGINGEAFF

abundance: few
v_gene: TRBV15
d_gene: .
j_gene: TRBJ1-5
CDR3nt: TGTGCCACCAGCAGAGATCTGGGTCTAACAGGAGGGCAGCCCCAGCATTTT
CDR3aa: CATSRDLGLTGGQPQHF

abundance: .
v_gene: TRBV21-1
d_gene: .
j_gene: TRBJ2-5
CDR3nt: TGTGCCAGCAGCAAATGGACGGGACAAGAGACCCAGTACTTC
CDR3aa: CASSKWTGQETQYF

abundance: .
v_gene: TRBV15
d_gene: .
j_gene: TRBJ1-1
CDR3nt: TGTGCCACCAGCATGGGGGGTCTGAACACTGAAGCTTTCTTT
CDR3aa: CATSMGGLNTEAFF

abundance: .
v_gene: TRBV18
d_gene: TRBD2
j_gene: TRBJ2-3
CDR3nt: TGTGCCAGCTCGCCCTATACTAGCGGGAAGACAGATACGCAGTATTTT
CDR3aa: CASSPYTSGKTDTQYF

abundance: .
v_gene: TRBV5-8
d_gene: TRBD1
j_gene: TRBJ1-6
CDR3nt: TGTGCCAGCAGCTTGGCGCGGGGAGGGGGCTCATATAATTCACCCCTCCACTTT
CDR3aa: CASSLARGGGSYNSPLHF

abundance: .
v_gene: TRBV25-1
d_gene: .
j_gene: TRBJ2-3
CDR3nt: TGTGCCAGCAGTGAATATACAGATACAGATACGCAGTATTTT
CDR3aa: CASSEYTDTDTQYF

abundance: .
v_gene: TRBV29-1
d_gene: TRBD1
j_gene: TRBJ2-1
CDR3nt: TGCAGCGTGGCGGGACAGGGAGGGAATGAGCAGTTCTTC
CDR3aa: CSVAGQGGNEQFF

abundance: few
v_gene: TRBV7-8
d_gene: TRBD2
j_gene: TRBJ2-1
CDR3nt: TGTGCCAGCAGCTTAGCATCGGCTAGCGGGGGCAATGAGCAGTTCTTC
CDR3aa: CASSLASASGGNEQFF

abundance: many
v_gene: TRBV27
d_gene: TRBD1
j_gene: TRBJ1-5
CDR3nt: TGTGCCAGCAGTTCGTTCGGGACAGGGACTATTCAGCCCCAGCATTTT
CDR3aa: CASSSFGTGTIQPQHF

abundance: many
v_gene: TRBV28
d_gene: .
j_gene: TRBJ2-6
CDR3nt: TGTGCCAGCAGTATCAGGGTAGGGGCCATAGCTTTC
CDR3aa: CASSIRVGAIAF

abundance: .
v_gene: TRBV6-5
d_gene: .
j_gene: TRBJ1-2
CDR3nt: TGTGCCAGCAGTCGCCCAGGGGCTACTAACTATGGCTACACCTTC
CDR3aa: CASSRPGATNYGYTF

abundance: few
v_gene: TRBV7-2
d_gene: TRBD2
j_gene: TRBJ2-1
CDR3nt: TGTGCCAGCATCCCGACCGGGGGGCTAGCGGGAGAAGAGCAGTTCTTC
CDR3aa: CASIPTGGLAGEEQFF

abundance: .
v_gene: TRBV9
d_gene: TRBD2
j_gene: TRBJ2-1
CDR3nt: TGTGCCAGCAGCGTAGTAGGGCGGGGGGATCACAATGAGCAGTTCTTC
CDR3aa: CASSVVGRGDHNEQFF

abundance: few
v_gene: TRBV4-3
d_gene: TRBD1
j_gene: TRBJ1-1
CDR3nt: TGCGCCAGCAGCCAAGACGACAGGGAGAACACTGAAGCTTTCTTT
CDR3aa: CASSQDDRENTEAFF